A selection of T cell receptor beta chains follows, all from one sample in a study of Graves' ophthalmopathy and Graves' hyperthyroidism. Each CDR3 protein is one row after TCRdb ran MiXCR on the multiplex PCR reads. The data hold a few hundred thousand distinct CDR3 sequences, with about 16% observed a single time. Specimen: peripheral blood. Receptors were obtained from a woman aged 18-29 years with Graves' ophthalmopathy. Each CDR3 is given with its conserved first and last residue. D genes are given only for firm matches. The listing skips clone size in some rows; elsewhere it reads once, few, many or a size class.

d_call	clone_size	j_call	v_call	cdr3_nt	cdr3_aa
.	many	TRBJ2-7	TRBV28	TGTGCCAGCAGTCCCCCTCGGTTACCGCCCAGCGAGCAGTACTTC	CASSPPRLPPSEQYF
TRBD2	many	TRBJ2-5	TRBV20-1	TGCAGTGCTAGCCCCTTGGGGGGGTACCAAGAGACCCAGTACTTC	CSASPLGGYQETQYF
.	many	TRBJ2-5	TRBV7-6	TGTGCCAGCAGCTTAGCGCTACGTCAAGAGACCCAGTACTTC	CASSLALRQETQYF
.	medium-sized	TRBJ1-1	TRBV7-2	TGTGCCAGCGGTGTACAGCCGAACACTGAAGCTTTCTTT	CASGVQPNTEAFF
.	many	TRBJ2-7	TRBV4-1	TGCGCCAGCAGCCTACAGGTCAGGAGCTACGAGCAGTACTTC	CASSLQVRSYEQYF
.	many	TRBJ1-1	TRBV28	TGTGCCAGCAGGGGGGCGGGAGCCGGGAACACTGAAGCTTTCTTT	CASRGAGAGNTEAFF
.	many	TRBJ1-1	TRBV7-9	TGTGCCAGCAGCTTACAGGGGATCATGAACACTGAAGCTTTCTTT	CASSLQGIMNTEAFF
.	many	TRBJ1-1	TRBV3-1	TGTGCCAGCAGCCAAGGGAGCGGGGCAGAAGCTTTCTTT	CASSQGSGAEAFF
.	.	TRBJ2-2	TRBV28	TGTGCCAGCAACGAGGCTCAAATCGGGGCCGGGGAGCTGTTTTTT	CASNEAQIGAGELFF
TRBD2	few	TRBJ2-7	TRBV28	TGTGCCACCGCTCGGGAGGAAATTACCTACGAGCAGTACTTC	CATAREEITYEQYF
TRBD1	few	TRBJ1-1	TRBV6-5	TGTGCCAGCAGTTTAGCCGGGACAGGGGCTGAAGCTTTCTTT	CASSLAGTGAEAFF
.	many	TRBJ1-3	TRBV27	TGTGCCAGCAGTCCCGCACAGGGAAACACCATATATTTT	CASSPAQGNTIYF
.	.	TRBJ2-5	TRBV19	TGTGCCAGTAGTATCCGGGCCCCGAGAATGTATGGGGGGCAAGAGACCCAGTACTTC	CASSIRAPRMYGGQETQYF
TRBD1	many	TRBJ1-1	TRBV28	TGTGCCAGCAGTCCCTGGGACAGCCAGAACACTGAAGCTTTCTTT	CASSPWDSQNTEAFF
TRBD1	many	TRBJ1-5	TRBV19	TGTGCCAGTAGAAGTAACAGGGGCCAGCATTTT	CASRSNRGQHF
.	many	TRBJ2-2	TRBV5-1	TGCGCCAGCAGCTTATTCTCGTCGCGGACGGTAAACACCGGGGAGCTGTTTTTT	CASSLFSSRTVNTGELFF
TRBD1	many	TRBJ2-7	TRBV6-1	TGTGCCAGCAGGCAGACAGGGAACTCCTACGAGCAGTACTTC	CASRQTGNSYEQYF
TRBD2	many	TRBJ2-5	TRBV20-1	TGCAGTGCTAGTACGACTAGCGGGGAAGAGACCCAGTACTTC	CSASTTSGEETQYF
.	many	TRBJ1-2	TRBV6-5	TGTGCCAGCACCACGGAACGGAGGGGCTACACCTTC	CASTTERRGYTF
.	many	TRBJ2-7	TRBV4-2	TGTGCCAGCAGCCAAGTGGTAGGGAACTCCTACGAGCAGTACTTC	CASSQVVGNSYEQYF
.	many	TRBJ1-2	TRBV20-1	TGCAGTGCCCCGGCAGGTGGCAGGGACTATGGCTACACCTTC	CSAPAGGRDYGYTF
TRBD1	many	TRBJ1-6	TRBV6-5	TGTGCCAGCAGTAGGACAGGGTGGAATTCACCCCTCCACTTT	CASSRTGWNSPLHF
.	many	TRBJ1-1	TRBV15	TGTGCCACCGAGGGGCGAAACGACACTGAAGCTTTCTTT	CATEGRNDTEAFF
.	.	TRBJ2-7	TRBV6-2/TRBV6-3	TGTGCCAGCACCCCAGCCGATGGAGCCTACGAGCAGTACTTC	CASTPADGAYEQYF
.	many	TRBJ1-5	TRBV28	TGTGCCAGCAAGCAAACCAATCAGCCCCAGCATTTT	CASKQTNQPQHF
TRBD1	many	TRBJ2-7	TRBV12-5	TGTGCTAGTGGTGGGGTAGGGGGCGCATCAACCTACGAGCAGTACTTC	CASGGVGGASTYEQYF
TRBD1	.	TRBJ2-7	TRBV6-2/TRBV6-3	TGTGCCAGCACCCTGGGGAGCGGACAGGGCCCACTGGAGCAGTACTTC	CASTLGSGQGPLEQYF
.	many	TRBJ2-7	TRBV6-5	TGTGCCAGCAGTACGAGAGGGGGGAGAGACGAGCAGTACTTC	CASSTRGGRDEQYF
.	many	TRBJ2-7	TRBV7-2	TGTGCCAGCAGCTACACCGGAGAGGGCCAGGACGAGCAGTACTTC	CASSYTGEGQDEQYF
TRBD1	many	TRBJ2-7	TRBV7-2	TGTGCCAGCAGCTTATCGGACAGGATCTCCTACGAGCAGTACTTC	CASSLSDRISYEQYF
TRBD2	many	TRBJ2-7	TRBV5-1	TGCGCCAGCAGCTTCAGCGGGGGCTCCTACGAGCAGTACTTC	CASSFSGGSYEQYF
TRBD1	many	TRBJ2-4	TRBV7-2	TGTGCCAGCAGGAACCCGGGACAGTTAGATCGAAGCATTCAGTACTTC	CASRNPGQLDRSIQYF
.	many	TRBJ2-7	TRBV6-1	TGTGCCAGCAGTGAACAGGGGTGGGAGCAGTACTTC	CASSEQGWEQYF
TRBD2	many	TRBJ2-5	TRBV6-2/TRBV6-3	TGTGCCAGCAGCGAAGGACTAGCGGTAGGGACCCAGTACTTC	CASSEGLAVGTQYF
TRBD2	.	TRBJ2-7	TRBV25-1	TGTGCCGGGGGGGTGGCGTGGACCTACGAGCAGTACTTC	CAGGVAWTYEQYF
.	many	TRBJ2-7	TRBV6-2/TRBV6-3	TGTGCCAGCAGTTACATCCCGGGACGGGGACCCTACGAGCAGTACTTC	CASSYIPGRGPYEQYF
.	few	TRBJ1-1	TRBV18	TGTGCCAGCTCACCACGAAGACAGGACATGAACACTGAAGCTTTCTTT	CASSPRRQDMNTEAFF
TRBD2	many	TRBJ2-7	TRBV15	TGTGCCACCGGCCAGACTAGCGGGAGGGACGAGCAGTACTTC	CATGQTSGRDEQYF
TRBD1	many	TRBJ1-6	TRBV5-6	TGTGCCAGCAGATTCCGACAGGGGGTCGGCTCACCCCTCCACTTT	CASRFRQGVGSPLHF
.	many	TRBJ1-3	TRBV11-1	TGTGCCAGCAGACCTAGGGGAATTTCCTCTGGAAACACCATATATTTT	CASRPRGISSGNTIYF
TRBD1	many	TRBJ1-6	TRBV7-2	TGTGCCAGCAGGAGTACAGGGGGCGGGTATAATTCACCCCTCCACTTT	CASRSTGGGYNSPLHF
TRBD2	.	TRBJ2-7	TRBV7-2	TGTGCCAGCAGCTTAGCTAGCGGGTTCTACGAGCAGTACTTC	CASSLASGFYEQYF
TRBD2	many	TRBJ2-5	TRBV6-1	TGTGCCAGCATTCGACTAGCGGGGCTCTTTGGAGAGACCCAGTACTTC	CASIRLAGLFGETQYF
TRBD2	many	TRBJ2-1	TRBV5-1	TGCGCCAGCAGGGGGTTAGCGGGAGGTAACAATGAGCAGTTCTTC	CASRGLAGGNNEQFF
.	.	TRBJ2-4	TRBV7-2	TGTGCCAGCAGCTCGACTGAAGGAGCCAAAAACATTCAGTACTTC	CASSSTEGAKNIQYF
.	many	TRBJ2-7	TRBV25-1	TGTGCCAGCAGCGGGGACATATACGAGCAGTACTTC	CASSGDIYEQYF
.	few	TRBJ1-1	TRBV6-5	TGTGCCAGCAGTTACGTCAGGGCCACTGAAGCTTTCTTT	CASSYVRATEAFF
.	many	TRBJ1-2	TRBV5-5	TGTGCCAGCAGTTTGGACATCAATTCCAGGGGCTACACCTTC	CASSLDINSRGYTF
TRBD1	many	TRBJ2-7	TRBV9	TGTGCCAGCAGCGCAAACCGGGACAGTGACCCCTACGAGCAGTACTTC	CASSANRDSDPYEQYF
.	many	TRBJ1-5	TRBV7-2	TGTGCCAGCAGGCTGGGATGGGGCAATCAGCCCCAGCATTTT	CASRLGWGNQPQHF
TRBD1	many	TRBJ1-6	TRBV7-9	TGTGCCAGCAGCCTCGGACAGGTCGGCTCACCCCTCCACTTT	CASSLGQVGSPLHF
.	few	TRBJ2-2	TRBV11-2	TGTGCCAGCAGCCAGAGGGCCGGCGGGGGGGAGCTGTTTTTT	CASSQRAGGGELFF
.	many	TRBJ2-2	TRBV19	TGTGCCAGTAGTATAAGGGGTTTGACCGGGGAGCTGTTTTTT	CASSIRGLTGELFF
.	.	TRBJ2-5	TRBV2	TGTGCCAGCAGCGAGGACGCTAGGGAGACCCAGTACTTC	CASSEDARETQYF
TRBD1	many	TRBJ2-7	TRBV24-1	TGTGCCACCAGTGAAGCTGGGACAGCCGCCTCGGGGCAGTACTTC	CATSEAGTAASGQYF
.	many	TRBJ2-7	TRBV27	TGTGCCAGCAGTATTGGAGGGGCCTACGAGCAGTACTTC	CASSIGGAYEQYF
.	many	TRBJ1-1	TRBV12-3/TRBV12-4	TGTGCCAGCAGCAAAACGGACAGACGAGGGTACACTGAAGCTTTCTTT	CASSKTDRRGYTEAFF
TRBD1	many	TRBJ1-3	TRBV6-1	TGTGCCAGCAACCGACAGGGGGCTTTCTCTGGAAACACCATATATTTT	CASNRQGAFSGNTIYF
.	many	TRBJ1-5	TRBV24-1	TGTGCCACCAGTGATGGGGACTTTGGAGCGTATCAGCCCCAGCATTTT	CATSDGDFGAYQPQHF
.	many	TRBJ2-5	TRBV15	TGTGCCACCAGCAGGACGGGACGGAACCAAGAGACCCAGTACTTC	CATSRTGRNQETQYF